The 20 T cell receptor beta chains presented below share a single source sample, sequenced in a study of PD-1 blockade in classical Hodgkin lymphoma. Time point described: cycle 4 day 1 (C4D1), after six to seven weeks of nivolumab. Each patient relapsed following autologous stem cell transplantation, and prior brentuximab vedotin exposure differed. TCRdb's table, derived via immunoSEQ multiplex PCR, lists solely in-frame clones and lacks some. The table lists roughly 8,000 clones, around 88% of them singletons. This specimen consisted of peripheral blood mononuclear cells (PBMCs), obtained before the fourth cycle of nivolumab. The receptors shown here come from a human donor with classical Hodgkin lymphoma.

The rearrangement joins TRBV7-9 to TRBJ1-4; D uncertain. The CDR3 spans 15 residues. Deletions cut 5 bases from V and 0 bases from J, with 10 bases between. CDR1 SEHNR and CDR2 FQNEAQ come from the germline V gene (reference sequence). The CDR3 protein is CASSVGDATNEKLFF. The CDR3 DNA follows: TGTGCCAGCAGCGTCGGGGATGCAACTAATGAAAAACTGTTTTTT.

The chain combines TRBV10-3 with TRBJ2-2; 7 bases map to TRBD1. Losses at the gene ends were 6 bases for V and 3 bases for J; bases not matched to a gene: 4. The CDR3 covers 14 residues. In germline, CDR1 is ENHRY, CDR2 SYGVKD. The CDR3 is CAIRAGQDTGELFF. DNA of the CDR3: TGTGCCATCAGGGCAGGACAGGACACCGGGGAGCTGTTTTTT.

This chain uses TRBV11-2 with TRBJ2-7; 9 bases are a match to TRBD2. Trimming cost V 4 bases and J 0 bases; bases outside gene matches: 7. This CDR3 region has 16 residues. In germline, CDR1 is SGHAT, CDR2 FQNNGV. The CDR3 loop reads CASSSHPTSGSYEQYF. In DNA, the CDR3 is TGTGCCAGCAGCTCCCATCCGACTAGCGGCTCCTACGAGCAGTACTTC.

The CDR3 here is CASSLAAGGAYTDTQYF. CDR3 DNA sequence: TGTGCCAGCAGCTTGGCAGCGGGAGGGGCTTACACAGATACGCAGTATTTT. The chain couples TRBV5-8 to TRBJ2-3; 10 bases line up with TRBD2. This CDR3 has 17 amino acids. The V gene's germline CDR1 is SGHTS and CDR2 YDEGEE. With V trimmed by 0 bases and J by 2 bases, 6 bases remained unmatched.

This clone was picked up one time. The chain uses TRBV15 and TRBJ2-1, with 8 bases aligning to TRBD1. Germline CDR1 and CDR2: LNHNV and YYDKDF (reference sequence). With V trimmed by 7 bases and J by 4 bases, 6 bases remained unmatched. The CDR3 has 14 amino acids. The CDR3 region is CATNPTGEYNEQFF. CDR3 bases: TGTGCCACCAACCCGACAGGGGAGTACAATGAGCAGTTCTTC.

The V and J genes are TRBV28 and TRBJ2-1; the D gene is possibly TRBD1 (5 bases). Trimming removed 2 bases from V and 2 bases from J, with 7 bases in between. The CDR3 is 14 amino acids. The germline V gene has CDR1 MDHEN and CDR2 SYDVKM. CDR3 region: CASSLQGPYNEQFF. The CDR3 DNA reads TGTGCCAGCAGTTTACAGGGCCCCTACAATGAGCAGTTCTTC.

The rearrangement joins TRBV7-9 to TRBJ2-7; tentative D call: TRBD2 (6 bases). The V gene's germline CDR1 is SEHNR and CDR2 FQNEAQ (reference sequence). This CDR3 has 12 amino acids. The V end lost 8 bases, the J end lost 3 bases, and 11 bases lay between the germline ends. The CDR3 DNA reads TGTGCCAGCGGGGACGGGAGCTACGAGCAGTACTTC. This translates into CASGDGSYEQYF.

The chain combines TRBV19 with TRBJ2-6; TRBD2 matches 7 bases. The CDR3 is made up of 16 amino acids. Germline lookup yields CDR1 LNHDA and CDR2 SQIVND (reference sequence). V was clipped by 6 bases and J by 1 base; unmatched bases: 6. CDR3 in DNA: TGTGCCAGTAGCCCCACGGGGGGATCTGGGGCCAACGTCCTGACTTTC. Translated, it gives CASSPTGGSGANVLTF.

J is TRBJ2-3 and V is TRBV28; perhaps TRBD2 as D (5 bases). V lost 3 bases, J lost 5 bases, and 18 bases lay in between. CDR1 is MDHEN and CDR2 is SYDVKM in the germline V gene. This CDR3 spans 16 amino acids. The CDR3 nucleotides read TGTGCCAGCAGTTTGGAGGTCCGGAGTCGGCGAGATACGCAGTATTTT. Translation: CASSLEVRSRRDTQYF.

The CDR3 reads CALAGRQGIPSYEQYF. Written as DNA, the CDR3 is TGTGCTCTGGCAGGGCGACAGGGGATACCTTCCTACGAGCAGTACTTC. This sequence joins TRBV30 and TRBJ2-7; 8 bases are shared with TRBD1. CDR3 size: 16 residues. Looked up from germline, CDR1 is GTSNPN and CDR2 is SVGIG (reference sequence).

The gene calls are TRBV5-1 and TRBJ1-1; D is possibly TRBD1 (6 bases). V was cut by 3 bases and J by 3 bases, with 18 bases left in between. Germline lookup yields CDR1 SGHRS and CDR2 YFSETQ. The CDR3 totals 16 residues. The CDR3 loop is CASSSALRGPDTEAFF. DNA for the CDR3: TGCGCCAGCAGCTCGGCCTTGCGGGGGCCGGACACTGAAGCTTTCTTT.

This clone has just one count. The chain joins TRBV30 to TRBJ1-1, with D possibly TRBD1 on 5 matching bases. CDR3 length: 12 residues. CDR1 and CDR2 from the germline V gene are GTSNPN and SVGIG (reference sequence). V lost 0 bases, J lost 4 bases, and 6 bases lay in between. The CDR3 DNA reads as TGTGCCTGGAGTGTGGGGGTCACTGAAGCTTTCTTT. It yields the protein CAWSVGVTEAFF.

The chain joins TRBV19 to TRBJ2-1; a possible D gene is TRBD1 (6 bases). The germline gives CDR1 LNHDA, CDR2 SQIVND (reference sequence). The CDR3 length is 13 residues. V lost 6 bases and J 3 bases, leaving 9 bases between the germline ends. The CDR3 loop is CASSSDSYNEQFF. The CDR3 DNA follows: TGTGCCAGTAGCTCGGACAGCTACAATGAGCAGTTCTTC.

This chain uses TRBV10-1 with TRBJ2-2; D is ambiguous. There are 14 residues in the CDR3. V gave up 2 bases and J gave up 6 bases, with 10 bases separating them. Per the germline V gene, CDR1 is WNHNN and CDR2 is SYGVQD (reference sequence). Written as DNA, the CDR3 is TGCGCCAGCAGTGAGCTCCAAAGCGCCGGGGAGCTGTTTTTT. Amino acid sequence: CASSELQSAGELFF.

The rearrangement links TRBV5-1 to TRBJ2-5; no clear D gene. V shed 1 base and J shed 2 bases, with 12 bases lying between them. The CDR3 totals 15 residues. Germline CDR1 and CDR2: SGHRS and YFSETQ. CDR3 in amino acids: CASSLWSGPQETQYF. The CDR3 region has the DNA TGCGCCAGCAGCTTGTGGTCAGGTCCACAAGAGACCCAGTACTTC.

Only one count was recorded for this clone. The CDR3 loop is CSVLHKREGLNEQFF. The CDR3, as DNA: TGCAGCGTCCTTCACAAGCGGGAGGGCCTAAATGAGCAGTTCTTC. This chain links TRBV29-1 with TRBJ2-1; 10 bases line up with TRBD2. This CDR3 is built from 15 residues. Trimming cost V 6 bases and J 7 bases; bases outside gene matches: 12. Per the germline V gene, CDR1 is SQVTM and CDR2 is ANQGSEA.

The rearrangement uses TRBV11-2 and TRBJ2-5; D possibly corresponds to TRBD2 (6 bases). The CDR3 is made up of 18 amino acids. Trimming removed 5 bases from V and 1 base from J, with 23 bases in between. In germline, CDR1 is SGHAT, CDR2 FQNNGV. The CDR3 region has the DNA TGTGCCAGCAGCCGAAATCTTTTGGTGCGGGACTCCCAAGAGACCCAGTACTTC. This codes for CASSRNLLVRDSQETQYF.

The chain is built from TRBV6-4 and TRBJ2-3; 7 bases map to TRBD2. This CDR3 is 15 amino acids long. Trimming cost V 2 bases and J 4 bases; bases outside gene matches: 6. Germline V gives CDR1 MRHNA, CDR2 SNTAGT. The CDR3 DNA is TGTGCCAGCAGTGACGGCGGGAGAGAATCAGATACGCAGTATTTT. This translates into CASSDGGRESDTQYF.

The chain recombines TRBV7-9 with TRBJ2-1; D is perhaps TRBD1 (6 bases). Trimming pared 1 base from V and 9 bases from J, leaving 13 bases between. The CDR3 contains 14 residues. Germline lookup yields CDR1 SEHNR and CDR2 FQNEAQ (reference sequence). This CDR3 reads CASSLDTGSSEQFF. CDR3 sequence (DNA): TGTGCCAGCAGCTTAGATACAGGGTCTAGTGAGCAGTTCTTC.

Here the CDR3 reads CASSQKRTENSPLHF. The DNA for the CDR3 is TGCGCCAGCAGCCAGAAGAGGACCGAGAATTCACCCCTCCACTTT. The genes are TRBV4-3 and TRBJ1-6; no definite D call. V lost 3 bases to trimming and J lost 7 bases, with 13 bases between them. The CDR3 extends over 15 amino acids. Germline V gene data show CDR1 as LGHNA and CDR2 as YSLEER.